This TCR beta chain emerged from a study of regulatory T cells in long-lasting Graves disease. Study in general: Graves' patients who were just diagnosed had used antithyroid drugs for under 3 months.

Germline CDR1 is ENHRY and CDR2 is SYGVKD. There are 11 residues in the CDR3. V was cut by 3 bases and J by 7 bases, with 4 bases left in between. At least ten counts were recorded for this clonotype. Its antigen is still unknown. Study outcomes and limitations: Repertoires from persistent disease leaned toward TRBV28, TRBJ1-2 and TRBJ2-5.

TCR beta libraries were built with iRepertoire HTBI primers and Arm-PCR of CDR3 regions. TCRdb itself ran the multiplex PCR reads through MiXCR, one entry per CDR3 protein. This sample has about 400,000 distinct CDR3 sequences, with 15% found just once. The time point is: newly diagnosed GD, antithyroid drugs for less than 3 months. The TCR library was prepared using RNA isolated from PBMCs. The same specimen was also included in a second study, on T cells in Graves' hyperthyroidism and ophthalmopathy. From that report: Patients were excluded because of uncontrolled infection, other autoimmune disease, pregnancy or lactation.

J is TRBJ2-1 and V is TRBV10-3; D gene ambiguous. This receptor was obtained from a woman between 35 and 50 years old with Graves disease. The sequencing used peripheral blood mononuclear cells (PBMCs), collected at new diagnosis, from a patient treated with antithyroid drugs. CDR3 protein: CAISDLNEQFF. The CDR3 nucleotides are TGTGCCATCAGTGATTTAAATGAGCAGTTCTTC.